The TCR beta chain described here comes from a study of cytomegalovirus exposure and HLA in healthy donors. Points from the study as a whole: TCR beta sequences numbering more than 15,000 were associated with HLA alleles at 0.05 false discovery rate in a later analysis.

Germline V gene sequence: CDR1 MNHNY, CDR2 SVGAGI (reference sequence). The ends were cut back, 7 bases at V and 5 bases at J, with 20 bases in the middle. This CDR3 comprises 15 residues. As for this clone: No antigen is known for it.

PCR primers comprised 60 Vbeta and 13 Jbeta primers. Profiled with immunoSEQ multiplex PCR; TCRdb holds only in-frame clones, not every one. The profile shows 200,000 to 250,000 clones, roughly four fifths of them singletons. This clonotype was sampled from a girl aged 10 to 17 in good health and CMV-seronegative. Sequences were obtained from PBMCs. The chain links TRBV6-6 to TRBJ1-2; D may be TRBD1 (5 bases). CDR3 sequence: CASTMGPQKPYGYTF. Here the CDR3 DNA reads TGTGCCAGCACCATGGGGCCCCAGAAGCCATATGGCTACACCTTC.